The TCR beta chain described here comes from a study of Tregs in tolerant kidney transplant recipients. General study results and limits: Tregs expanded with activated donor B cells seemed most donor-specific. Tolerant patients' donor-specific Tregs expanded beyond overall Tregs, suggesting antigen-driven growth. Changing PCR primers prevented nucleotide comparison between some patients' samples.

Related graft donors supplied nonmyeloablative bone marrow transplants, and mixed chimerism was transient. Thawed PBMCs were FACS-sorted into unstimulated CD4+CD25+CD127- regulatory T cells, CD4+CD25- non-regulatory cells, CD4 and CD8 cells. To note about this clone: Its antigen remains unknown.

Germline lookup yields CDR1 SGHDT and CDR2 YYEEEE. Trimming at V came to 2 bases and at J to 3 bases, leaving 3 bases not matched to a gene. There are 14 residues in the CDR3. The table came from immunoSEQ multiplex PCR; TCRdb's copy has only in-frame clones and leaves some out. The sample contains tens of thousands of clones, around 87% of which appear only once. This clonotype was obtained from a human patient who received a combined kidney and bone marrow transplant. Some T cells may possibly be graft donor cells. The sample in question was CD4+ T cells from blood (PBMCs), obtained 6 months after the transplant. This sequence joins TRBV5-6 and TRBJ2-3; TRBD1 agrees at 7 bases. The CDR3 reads CASSFDRVTDTQYF. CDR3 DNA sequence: TGTGCCAGCAGCTTCGACAGGGTTACAGATACGCAGTATTTT.